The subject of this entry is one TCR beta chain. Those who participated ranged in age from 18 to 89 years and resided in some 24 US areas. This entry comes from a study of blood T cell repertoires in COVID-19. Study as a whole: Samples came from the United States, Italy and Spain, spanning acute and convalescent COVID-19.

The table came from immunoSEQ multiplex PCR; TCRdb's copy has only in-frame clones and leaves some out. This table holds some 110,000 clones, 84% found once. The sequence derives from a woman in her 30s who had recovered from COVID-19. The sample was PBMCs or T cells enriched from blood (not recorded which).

CDR3 residues: CASSRDRANTEAFF. The CDR3 DNA reads TGTGCCAGCAGCCGGGACAGGGCGAACACTGAAGCTTTCTTT. The chain has TRBV11-2 and TRBJ1-1, with TRBD1 identical over 9 bases. CDR1 and CDR2 from the germline V gene are SGHAT and FQNNGV. The V and J ends lost 5 bases and 1 base, in that order; junction bases with no gene match: 2. This CDR3 is built from 14 residues.